A selection of T cell receptor beta chains follows, all from one sample in a study of T cells in Graves' hyperthyroidism and ophthalmopathy. Each CDR3 protein is one row after TCRdb ran MiXCR on the multiplex PCR reads. The sample comprises hundreds of thousands of distinct CDR3 sequences, 14% of which are singletons, and 10% rests with the top ten. The sequenced sample was blood. The receptors shown here come from a woman aged 18 to 35 with Graves' hyperthyroidism. Both conserved end residues are part of each CDR3. The D gene is left open where the match is weak. Size is stated for part of the rows, as once, few or many counts, or as a class when the clone is expanded.

clone_size,j_call,d_call,v_call,cdr3_aa,cdr3_nt
few,TRBJ2-1,TRBD2,TRBV6-1,CASIKSGRNNEQFF,TGTGCCAGCATCAAGAGCGGGAGGAACAATGAGCAGTTCTTC
-,TRBJ2-1,-,TRBV19,CASSIGRRGGEQFF,TGTGCCAGTAGTATAGGTCGCCGTGGGGGGGAGCAGTTCTTC
-,TRBJ2-5,TRBD1,TRBV15,CATSRKKTGAVGETQYF,TGTGCCACCAGCAGAAAGAAGACAGGGGCCGTGGGGGAGACCCAGTACTTC
many,TRBJ2-2,-,TRBV30,CAWSRRLNTGELFF,TGTGCCTGGAGTCGCCGACTTAACACCGGGGAGCTGTTTTTT
many,TRBJ1-1,TRBD1,TRBV2,CASSESRTGYRKNTEAFF,TGTGCCAGCAGTGAATCTCGGACAGGATACCGGAAAAACACTGAAGCTTTCTTT
many,TRBJ1-1,-,TRBV2,CASSSKYRDDHEAFF,TGTGCCAGCAGTTCGAAATACCGGGACGACCATGAAGCTTTCTTT
many,TRBJ2-7,TRBD1,TRBV2,CASDRGPVEQYF,TGTGCCAGCGACAGGGGGCCGGTCGAGCAGTACTTC
many,TRBJ2-7,TRBD2,TRBV10-3,CAISESPRGAGGPYEQYF,TGTGCCATCAGTGAGTCCCCGAGGGGAGCGGGAGGGCCGTACGAGCAGTACTTC
-,TRBJ2-5,-,TRBV30,CAWSLGNQETQYF,TGTGCCTGGAGTTTAGGGAACCAAGAGACCCAGTACTTC
few,TRBJ2-5,-,TRBV14,CASSQGYGTGPWTQYF,TGTGCCAGCAGCCAAGGGTATGGGACTGGACCGTGGACCCAGTACTTC
-,TRBJ2-1,-,TRBV18,CASSPLQFMSDNEQFF,TGTGCCAGCTCACCTCTCCAGTTTATGTCTGACAATGAGCAGTTCTTC
-,TRBJ1-1,TRBD1,TRBV7-9,CAITQGAGTEAFF,TGTGCCATTACACAGGGGGCAGGCACTGAAGCTTTCTTT
many,TRBJ2-1,-,TRBV6-6,CASSYTWAAEQFF,TGTGCCAGCAGTTACACTTGGGCAGCTGAGCAGTTCTTC
-,TRBJ1-5,-,TRBV15,CATSRVQVLSINSNQPQHF,TGTGCCACCAGCAGAGTACAGGTCCTGTCTATCAATAGCAATCAGCCCCAGCATTTT
few,TRBJ2-7,-,TRBV4-1,CASSQVFQTGYEQYF,TGCGCCAGCAGTCAAGTTTTCCAAACGGGGTACGAGCAGTACTTC
-,TRBJ2-7,-,TRBV9,CASSVAGISSYEQYF,TGTGCCAGCAGCGTCGCAGGGATCTCCTCCTACGAGCAGTACTTC
-,TRBJ1-1,-,TRBV5-4,CASSPTPQTNTEAFF,TGTGCCAGCAGCCCCACACCCCAAACGAACACTGAAGCTTTCTTT
-,TRBJ2-7,TRBD1,TRBV12-3/TRBV12-4,CANSSQRLGQAGFQRGQYF,TGTGCCAACAGTTCGCAACGCTTGGGACAGGCCGGGTTCCAACGGGGGCAGTACTTC
few,TRBJ2-3,-,TRBV7-8,CASSLGGWGASTDTQYF,TGTGCCAGCAGCTTAGGTGGGTGGGGGGCGAGCACAGATACGCAGTATTTT
many,TRBJ1-4,-,TRBV20-1,CSARQSGNEKLFF,TGCAGTGCCAGACAGTCAGGCAATGAAAAACTGTTTTTT
few,TRBJ1-5,TRBD1,TRBV10-3,CAISDQGANQPQHF,TGTGCCATCAGTGACCAGGGGGCAAATCAGCCCCAGCATTTT
few,TRBJ1-2,-,TRBV5-1,CASSAKGANYGYTF,TGCGCCAGCAGCGCCAAAGGGGCTAACTATGGCTACACCTTC
-,TRBJ2-1,-,TRBV29-1,CSVDFWDPSSYNEQFF,TGCAGCGTTGACTTTTGGGACCCAAGCTCCTACAATGAGCAGTTCTTC
once,TRBJ2-4,TRBD2,TRBV30,CAWSQKSGLAGVSGKNIQYF,TGTGCCTGGAGTCAAAAGAGCGGACTAGCGGGAGTGTCAGGCAAAAACATTCAGTACTTC
many,TRBJ2-1,TRBD2,TRBV9,CASSVEGSGVDNEQFF,TGTGCCAGCAGCGTAGAAGGGAGCGGGGTAGACAATGAGCAGTTCTTC
many,TRBJ2-7,TRBD1,TRBV28,CASSHPRQGAYEQYF,TGTGCCAGCAGTCATCCCAGACAGGGGGCCTACGAGCAGTACTTC
-,TRBJ2-2,-,TRBV9,CASSAPRDTGELFF,TGTGCCAGCAGCGCCCCCCGAGACACCGGGGAGCTGTTTTTT
few,TRBJ1-1,TRBD1,TRBV6-2/TRBV6-3,CASRVQGDAFF,TGTGCCAGCAGGGTACAGGGGGATGCTTTCTTT
many,TRBJ2-1,TRBD1,TRBV28,CASGNRGPYFSNEQFF,TGTGCCAGCGGGAACAGGGGGCCCTACTTTTCGAATGAGCAGTTCTTC
many,TRBJ2-5,TRBD1,TRBV7-9,CASSLGRTGQETQYF,TGTGCCAGCAGCTTAGGGAGGACAGGCCAAGAGACCCAGTACTTC
-,TRBJ1-4,-,TRBV20-1,CSAGGGYGEKLFF,TGCAGTGCGGGAGGGGGATACGGTGAAAAACTGTTTTTT
-,TRBJ1-6,TRBD1,TRBV5-1,CASSLADRGSPLHF,TGCGCCAGCAGCTTGGCGGACAGGGGGTCACCCCTCCACTTT
-,TRBJ1-1,-,TRBV20-1,CSARGGSTEAFF,TGCAGTGCTAGAGGTGGGTCCACTGAAGCTTTCTTT
many,TRBJ1-1,TRBD1,TRBV7-2,CASSLEPQGGKAFF,TGTGCCAGCAGCTTAGAACCACAGGGGGGAAAAGCTTTCTTT
few,TRBJ2-7,TRBD2,TRBV20-1,CSAREWRERSYEQYF,TGCAGTGCTAGAGAATGGCGGGAGCGGTCCTACGAGCAGTACTTC
many,TRBJ2-7,TRBD1,TRBV29-1,CSVTSTGRGEQYF,TGCAGCGTTACTTCTACGGGCAGGGGGGAGCAGTACTTC
many,TRBJ2-3,TRBD1,TRBV4-3,CASSQDRQGAADTQYF,TGCGCCAGCAGCCAAGATAGGCAGGGGGCTGCAGATACGCAGTATTTT
few,TRBJ2-7,-,TRBV27,CASSSYLRNPEQYF,TGTGCCAGCAGTTCTTACCTACGCAATCCCGAGCAGTACTTC
-,TRBJ1-3,-,TRBV28,CASSLFGVSSGNTIYF,TGTGCCAGCAGTTTATTCGGGGTCAGCTCTGGAAACACCATATATTTT
-,TRBJ2-7,TRBD2,TRBV20-1,CSARDLAGEVEYEQYF,TGCAGTGCTAGAGATCTAGCGGGAGAAGTGGAGTACGAGCAGTACTTC
many,TRBJ2-3,TRBD2,TRBV18,CASSPGLAADTQYF,TGTGCCAGCTCACCAGGACTAGCGGCAGATACGCAGTATTTT
many,TRBJ2-3,-,TRBV7-3,CASSLVRTSDSTDTQYF,TGTGCCAGCAGCTTAGTCCGGACCTCTGATAGCACAGATACGCAGTATTTT
-,TRBJ2-1,TRBD2,TRBV7-2,CASSFPHSGGGNEQFF,TGTGCCAGCAGCTTCCCCCATAGCGGGGGCGGGAATGAGCAGTTCTTC
many,TRBJ2-7,TRBD2,TRBV20-1,CSADAPGLAGGEQYF,TGCAGTGCTGACGCACCGGGACTAGCGGGAGGGGAGCAGTACTTC
-,TRBJ1-1,-,TRBV2,CASSRILGTEAFF,TGTGCCAGCAGTAGAATACTCGGCACCGAAGCTTTCTTT
few,TRBJ2-1,-,TRBV18,CASSPEVNSYNEQFF,TGTGCCAGCTCACCAGAGGTTAACTCCTACAATGAGCAGTTCTTC
many,TRBJ1-4,-,TRBV20-1,CSAWVLNEKLFF,TGCAGTGCTTGGGTCCTGAATGAAAAACTGTTTTTT
many,TRBJ2-2,-,TRBV6-2/TRBV6-3,CASSYRPNTGELFF,TGTGCCAGCAGTTACCGTCCTAACACCGGGGAGCTGTTTTTT
many,TRBJ1-2,-,TRBV2,CASTDEGYYGYTF,TGTGCCAGCACTGACGAGGGATACTATGGCTACACCTTC
many,TRBJ2-1,TRBD2,TRBV6-2/TRBV6-3,CASLAGASYNEQFF,TGTGCCAGTTTAGCGGGGGCATCCTACAATGAGCAGTTCTTC
-,TRBJ2-7,TRBD2,TRBV20-1,CSARDPTSGTYEQYF,TGCAGTGCTAGAGATCCCACTAGCGGGACATACGAGCAGTACTTC
many,TRBJ1-5,-,TRBV28,CASSFGRRGYNQPQHF,TGTGCCAGCAGTTTCGGACGCCGGGGATACAATCAGCCCCAGCATTTT
many,TRBJ1-5,-,TRBV3-1,CASSQLDQPQHF,TGTGCCAGCAGCCAACTTGATCAGCCCCAGCATTTT